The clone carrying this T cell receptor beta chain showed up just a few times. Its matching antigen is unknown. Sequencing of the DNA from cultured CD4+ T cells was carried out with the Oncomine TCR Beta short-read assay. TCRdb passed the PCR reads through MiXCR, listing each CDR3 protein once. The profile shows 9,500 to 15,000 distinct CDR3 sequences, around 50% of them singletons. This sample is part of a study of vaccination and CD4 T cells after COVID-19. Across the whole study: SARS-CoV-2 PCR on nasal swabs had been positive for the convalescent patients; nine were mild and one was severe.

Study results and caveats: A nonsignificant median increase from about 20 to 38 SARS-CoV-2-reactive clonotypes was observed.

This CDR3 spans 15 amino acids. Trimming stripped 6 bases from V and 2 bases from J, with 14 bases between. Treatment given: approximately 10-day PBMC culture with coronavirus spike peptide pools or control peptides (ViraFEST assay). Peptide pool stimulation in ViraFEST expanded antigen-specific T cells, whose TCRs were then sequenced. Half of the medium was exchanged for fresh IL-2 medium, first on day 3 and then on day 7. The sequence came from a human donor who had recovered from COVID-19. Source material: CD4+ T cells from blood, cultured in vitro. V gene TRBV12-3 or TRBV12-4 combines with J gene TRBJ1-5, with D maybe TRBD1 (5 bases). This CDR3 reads CASRPQVQGNQPQHF. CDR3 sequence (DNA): TGTGCCAGCAGGCCACAGGTTCAGGGCAATCAGCCCCAGCATTTT.